These 5 T cell receptor beta chains were sequenced from one sample in a study of blood T cells in healthy people across ages. PCR was performed a second time for about 7 to 11 cycles using a sample-barcoded 5' primer and a J-beta primer mix. TCRdb used MiXCR to reprocess the 5' RACE reads, holding one entry per CDR3 protein. The repertoire has 1.8 million or so distinct CDR3 sequences, about two fifths of them found once; the top ten carry roughly 23%. What was sequenced was blood. Every receptor here comes from a human donor in good health.

This clonotype has only one observation. The V call is TRBV20-1, the J call TRBJ2-5; D gene ambiguous. Germline V gene sequence: CDR1 DFQATT, CDR2 SNEGSKA (reference sequence). CDR3 size: 13 residues. Trimming cost V 3 bases and J 2 bases, with 10 bases left between them. CDR3 coding DNA: TGCAGTGCTAGTGAACCGACTCAAGAGACCCAGTACTTC. It yields the protein CSASEPTQETQYF.

This chain links TRBV12-3 or TRBV12-4 with TRBJ1-2; D gene uncertain. The CDR3 length is 14 residues. V was cut by 3 bases and J by 8 bases, with 16 bases left in between. The CDR3 is CASSFVQASRGYTF. In nucleotides, the CDR3 is TGTGCCAGCAGTTTTGTCCAGGCCTCAAGGGGCTACACCTTC.

This chain joins TRBV20-1 and TRBJ1-4, with D possibly being TRBD1 (5 bases). Germline CDR1 and CDR2: DFQATT and SNEGSKA (reference sequence). The length of the CDR3 is 13 residues. V was pared by 4 bases and J by 4 bases, with 10 bases between. The CDR3 DNA reads as TGCAGTGCTAAGACGGACATTAATGAAAAACTGTTTTTT. It translates to CSAKTDINEKLFF.

This clonotype was observed a handful of times. This sequence joins TRBV24-1 and TRBJ1-2; D not certain. Between the trimmed V and J ends, which lost 9 bases and 4 bases, there was a span of 14 bases. The CDR3 consists of 13 residues. Per the germline V gene, CDR1 is KGHDR and CDR2 is SFDVKD. DNA for the CDR3: TGTGCCACCGCAAGAGCGGGCTCCTATGGCTACACCTTC. Protein sequence: CATARAGSYGYTF.

The chain is built from TRBV5-6 and TRBJ2-3, with unresolved D. The CDR3 totals 15 residues. The V and J ends lost 1 base and 4 bases respectively, with 13 bases between them. Germline assignment: CDR1 SGHDT and CDR2 YYEEEE. CDR3 region: CASSLLLGGADTQYF. The DNA of the CDR3 is TGTGCCAGCAGCTTGTTGTTGGGCGGCGCAGATACGCAGTATTTT.